The 13 T cell receptor beta chains below were found in one sample sequenced in a study of CD8+ T cells in alopecia areata. RNA was extracted and reverse transcribed into cDNA as the sequencing template. Repertoires were generated with immunoSEQ multiplex PCR, while TCRdb's copy carries only in-frame clones and drops some. This table holds about 270,000 clones, 60% found once. Stated treatment: oral pan-JAK inhibitor, 5-10 mg twice daily. The sequenced sample was CD4+ T cells sorted from blood, obtained at week 52, from a patient treated with tofacitinib. These receptors originate from a human donor with alopecia areata.

The rearrangement links TRBV10-3 to TRBJ2-5; D is possibly TRBD1 (5 bases). The CDR3 is 15 residues long. The V and J ends lost 5 bases and 2 bases respectively, with 15 bases between them. Looked up from germline, CDR1 is ENHRY and CDR2 is SYGVKD. The DNA of the CDR3 is TGTGCCATCAGTCTCCCCGGCCCAGGGCAAGAGACCCAGTACTTC. Residues: CAISLPGPGQETQYF.

The CDR3 nucleotides read TGTGCCAGCATGGGGAATGAGCAGTTCTTC. It codes for CASMGNEQFF. The chain has TRBV2 and TRBJ2-1; D unclear. From germline, CDR1 is SNHLY and CDR2 FYNNEI. The CDR3 is made up of 10 amino acids. With 7 bases removed from V and 7 bases from J, the gap between germline ends came to 5 bases.

The chain is built from TRBV30 and TRBJ2-7; D gene ambiguous. With 1 base removed from V and 3 bases from J, the gap between germline ends came to 7 bases. CDR1 GTSNPN and CDR2 SVGIG come from the germline V gene (reference sequence). The CDR3 sequence is 12 residues long. The chain's CDR3 is CAWSENSYEQYF. The DNA for the CDR3 is TGTGCCTGGAGTGAGAACAGCTACGAGCAGTACTTC.

The chain joins TRBV29-1 to TRBJ1-1, with D possibly TRBD1 on 6 matching bases. The CDR3 is made up of 12 amino acids. V was pared by 5 bases and J by 4 bases, with 11 bases between. From germline, CDR1 is SQVTM and CDR2 ANQGSEA. CDR3 protein: CSVHTGITEAFF. The CDR3 coding sequence is TGCAGCGTTCACACAGGGATCACTGAAGCTTTCTTT.

The chain has TRBV15 and TRBJ2-1; D is unresolved. The CDR3 extends over 13 amino acids. Germline V gene data show CDR1 as LNHNV and CDR2 as YYDKDF (reference sequence). Trimming stripped 4 bases from V and 6 bases from J, with 10 bases between. CDR3 protein: CATSIGNFNEQFF. CDR3 in DNA: TGTGCCACCAGCATTGGTAATTTCAATGAGCAGTTCTTC.

The V gene is TRBV10-3, the J gene TRBJ2-5, with 10 bases identical to TRBD2. CDR1 is ENHRY and CDR2 is SYGVKD in the germline V gene. The junction had 11 bases not matched to a gene; V was cut back by 3 bases and J by 1 base. The CDR3 contains 18 residues. CDR3 nucleotide sequence: TGTGCCATCAGTGATCCCCCCGGAATAGCGGGGGGCCAAGAGACCCAGTACTTC. It codes for CAISDPPGIAGGQETQYF.

The genes are TRBV29-1 and TRBJ1-1, with D unresolved. The V gene lost 3 bases and the J gene lost 0 bases, with 8 bases spanning the gap. Germline loops: CDR1 SQVTM, CDR2 ANQGSEA. This CDR3 is built from 13 residues. CDR3 amino acids: CSVEKQLNTEAFF. CDR3 DNA: TGCAGCGTTGAGAAACAGCTGAACACTGAAGCTTTCTTT.

This chain joins TRBV7-2 and TRBJ2-5; D ambiguous. The CDR3 is made up of 14 amino acids. Trimming shortened V by 0 bases and J by 4 bases, and 9 bases separated the two germline ends. Germline CDR1 and CDR2: SGHTA and FQGNSA. The CDR3 coding sequence is TGTGCCAGCAGCTTAGCGGTGGTAGGAGAGACCCAGTACTTC. Translation: CASSLAVVGETQYF.

The rearrangement uses TRBV6-5 and TRBJ2-7; D not certain. The CDR3 spans 12 residues. V gave up 2 bases and J gave up 6 bases, with 8 bases separating them. Germline V CDR1 and CDR2: MNHEY, SVGAGI. CDR3 sequence: CASSYLAAEQYF. CDR3 DNA sequence: TGTGCCAGCAGTTACCTGGCCGCCGAGCAGTACTTC.

This chain connects TRBV30 to TRBJ1-6, with TRBD1 matching over 8 bases. V lost 3 bases, J lost 12 bases, and 10 bases stayed unmatched. CDR1 and CDR2 from the germline V gene are GTSNPN and SVGIG (reference sequence). CDR3 length: 14 residues. This CDR3 reads CAWRFPGQERPLHF. For the CDR3, the DNA is TGTGCCTGGAGATTTCCGGGACAGGAACGACCCCTCCACTTT.

This clone was counted only a few times. V usage is TRBV5-1 and J usage is TRBJ2-5; D might be TRBD2 (6 bases). With 6 bases removed from V and 5 bases from J, the gap between germline ends came to 20 bases. CDR1 is SGHRS, CDR2 YFSETQ, per germline. The CDR3 has 15 amino acids. DNA of the CDR3: TGCGCCAGCACCAGGGACTGGACTTCGTCGGAGACCCAGTACTTC. The encoded protein is CASTRDWTSSETQYF.

The rearrangement links TRBV5-1 to TRBJ2-7, with D hard to call. Per the germline V gene, CDR1 is SGHRS and CDR2 is YFSETQ. V was cut by 0 bases and J by 0 bases, with 10 bases left in between. This CDR3 has 15 residues. The CDR3 sequence: CASSLGRSSSYEQYF. The CDR3 DNA is TGCGCCAGCAGCTTGGGCCGGTCGAGCTCCTACGAGCAGTACTTC. Looking up the rest from reference TRBV5-1 and TRBJ2-7 gives the full variable domain: KAGVTQTPRYLIKTRGQQVTLSCSPISGHRSVSWYQQTPGQGLQFLFEYFSETQRNKGNFPGRFSGRQFSNSRSEMNVSTLELGDSALYLCASSLGRSSSYEQYFGPGTRLTVT.

This CDR3 is CASSRTSYGYTF. CDR3 nucleotide sequence: TGTGCCAGCAGCCGGACGAGCTATGGCTACACCTTC. The V gene is TRBV7-8, the J gene TRBJ1-2; D not certain. Germline CDR1 SGHVS, CDR2 FQNEAQ. The CDR3 length is 12 residues. Trimming removed 5 bases at V and 4 bases at J, with 8 bases between.